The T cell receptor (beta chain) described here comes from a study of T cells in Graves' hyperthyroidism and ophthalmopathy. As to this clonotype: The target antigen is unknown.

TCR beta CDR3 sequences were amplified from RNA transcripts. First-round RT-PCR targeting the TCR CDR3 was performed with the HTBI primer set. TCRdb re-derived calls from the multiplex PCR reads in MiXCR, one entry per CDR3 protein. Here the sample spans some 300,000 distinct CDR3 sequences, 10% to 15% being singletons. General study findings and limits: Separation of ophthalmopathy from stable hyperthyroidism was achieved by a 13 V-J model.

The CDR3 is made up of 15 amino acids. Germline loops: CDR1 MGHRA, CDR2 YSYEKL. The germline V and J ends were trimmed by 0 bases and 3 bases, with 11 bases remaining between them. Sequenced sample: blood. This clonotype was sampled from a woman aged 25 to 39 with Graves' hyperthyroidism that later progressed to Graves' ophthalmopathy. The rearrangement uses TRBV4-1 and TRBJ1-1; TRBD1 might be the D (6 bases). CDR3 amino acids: CASSQDPDSYTEAFF. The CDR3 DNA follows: TGCGCCAGCAGCCAAGACCCGGACAGTTACACTGAAGCTTTCTTT.